This TCR beta chain stems from a study of Tregs in tolerant kidney transplant recipients. Study observations and caveats: Findings come from small patient numbers and require larger validation. Some patients' samples used different primers over time, so nucleotide sequences weren't comparable.

Trimming took off 1 base at V and 0 bases at J, with 7 bases between the two ends. The CDR3 is 15 amino acids. Per the germline V gene, CDR1 is LNHDA and CDR2 is SQIVND (reference sequence). Here immunoSEQ multiplex PCR was the method, and the copy in TCRdb shows in-frame clones only, minus some. The sample has under 35,000 clones, and its top ten clones hold approximately 15%. A remark on this clone: What it recognizes is unknown. The read ends 3 residues shy of where the CDR3 ends; the end is completed using the germline J gene.

Unstimulated Tregs (CD4+CD25+CD127-) and CD4+CD25- non-Tregs were sorted from PBMCs. The sequence derives from a human donor who received a combined kidney and bone marrow transplant. The sample here was CD8+ T cells from blood, taken before the transplant. The chain carries TRBV19 and TRBJ2-1, with unresolved D. The CDR3: CASSIVISSYNEQFF. The sequenced part of the CDR3 DNA is TGTGCCAGTAGTATAGTTATTAGCTCCTACAATGAG.